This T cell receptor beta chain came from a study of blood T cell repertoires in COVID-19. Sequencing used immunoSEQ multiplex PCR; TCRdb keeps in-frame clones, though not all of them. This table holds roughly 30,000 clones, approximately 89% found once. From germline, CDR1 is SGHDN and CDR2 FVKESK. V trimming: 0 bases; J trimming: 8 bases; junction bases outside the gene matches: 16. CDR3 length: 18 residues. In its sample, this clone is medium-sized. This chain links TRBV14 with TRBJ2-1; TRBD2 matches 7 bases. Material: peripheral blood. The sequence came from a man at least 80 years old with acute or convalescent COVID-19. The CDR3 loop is CASSQEASFSGWADEQFF. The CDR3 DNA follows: TGTGCCAGCAGCCAAGAAGCCTCCTTTAGCGGGTGGGCAGATGAGCAGTTCTTC.